One and the same sample provided the 22 T cell receptor beta chains below, sequenced in a study of response to subunit inactivated influenza vaccine (dated by TCRdb to between 2018 and 2020). The time point label on this specimen signifies: 45 days after influenza vaccine administration. The library was built by means of RT-PCR. The run used an Illumina HiSeq 2500. TCRdb passed the public sequencing reads through fastp at Q25 and MiXCR, retaining productive beta sequences. Identical CDR3 protein sequences are pooled into one entry, listed with their most common genes and DNA. The sample data list about 480,000 distinct CDR3 sequences, and approximately 11% of these were observed just once. The ten largest clones take up about an eighth of the sample. The specimen was PBMCs from blood, collected 45 days after vaccination. Source of these receptors: a man aged 50 to 60 who received an inactivated influenza vaccine. Donor details come from another sample of the same person, matched by shared clones.

This clonotype has ten or more counts. The rearrangement links TRBV24-1 to TRBJ2-1; D is possibly TRBD2 (5 bases). CDR3 length: 14 residues. V gave up 1 base and J gave up 5 bases, with 8 bases separating them. From germline, CDR1 is KGHDR and CDR2 SFDVKD. The CDR3 loop is CATSDFTGNNEQFF. Here the CDR3 DNA reads TGTGCCACCAGTGATTTCACCGGGAACAATGAGCAGTTCTTC.

The chain couples TRBV5-6 to TRBJ2-7, with D perhaps TRBD1 or TRBD2 (5 bases each). The V end was cut by 4 bases, the J end by 3 bases, with 20 bases between. This CDR3 is 16 amino acids long. The germline V gene has CDR1 SGHDT and CDR2 YYEEEE. The CDR3 is CASSRKMGTENYEQYF. The CDR3 DNA sequence: TGTGCCAGCAGCAGGAAAATGGGGACCGAGAACTACGAGCAGTACTTC.

This clonotype was seen more than once but under ten times. The V and J genes are TRBV7-6 and TRBJ2-3; the match to TRBD2 covers 12 bases. Germline V gives CDR1 SGHVS, CDR2 FNYEAQ. The CDR3 length is 13 residues. The trim removed 5 bases at V and 12 bases at J, leaving 6 bases unmatched. CDR3 bases: TGTGCCAGCAGCCCGGGGACTAGCGGGTCTCAGTATTTT. Translating it yields CASSPGTSGSQYF.

This clonotype was seen a few times. In DNA, the CDR3 is TGTGCCAGCAGCGCCGGGACAGGGAGCTCCTACGAGCAGTACTTC. It specifies CASSAGTGSSYEQYF. The chain is built from TRBV2 and TRBJ2-7, with 9 bases aligning to TRBD1. The CDR3 consists of 15 residues. The germline V gene has CDR1 SNHLY and CDR2 FYNNEI. Germline trimming cut 6 bases from V and 0 bases from J; bases unmatched to any gene: 6.

This clonotype was observed a few times. The junction does not match germline at one end; this may be a read error. The rearrangement joins TRBV12-3 or TRBV12-4 to TRBJ1-1; no clear D. CDR3 length: 15 residues. This CDR3 is CASSLAAEMNTEAFF. The CDR3 DNA follows: TGTGCCAGCAGCTTAGCTGCGGAAATGAACACTGAAGCTTTCTTT.

This clonotype was seen at least ten times. The chain links TRBV27 to TRBJ2-3; 14 positions match TRBD2. With V trimmed by 2 bases and J by 0 bases, 13 bases remained unmatched. Germline assignment: CDR1 MNHEY and CDR2 SMNVEV (reference sequence). This CDR3 comprises 21 residues. DNA of the CDR3: TGTGCCAGCAGTTTACGCCCCCCGGGACTAGCGGGGGTAGCTAGCACAGATACGCAGTATTTT. This sequence encodes CASSLRPPGLAGVASTDTQYF.

The genes are TRBV11-2 and TRBJ2-2; D not certain. CDR1 is SGHAT, CDR2 FQNNGV, per germline. This CDR3 has 15 amino acids. Trimming removed 0 bases at V and 8 bases at J, with 13 bases between. As DNA, the CDR3 is TGTGCCAGCAGCTTAGAGCCCTGGGCACCAGGGGAGCTGTTTTTT. Amino acids: CASSLEPWAPGELFF. The entire variable domain, with the rest obtained from reference TRBV11-2 and TRBJ2-2, is as follows: EAGVAQSPRYKIIEKRQSVAFWCNPISGHATLYWYQQILGQGPKLLIQFQNNGVVDDSQLPKDRFSAERLKGVDSTLKIQPAKLEDSAVYLCASSLEPWAPGELFFGEGSRLTVL.

This clonotype was observed a handful of times. The rearrangement uses TRBV7-2 and TRBJ2-1; 13 nucleotides line up with TRBD2. Germline V gene data show CDR1 as SGHTA and CDR2 as FQGNSA. V shed 5 bases, J shed 15 bases, and the junction held 7 bases outside the gene matches. This CDR3 is 13 amino acids long. The CDR3 protein is CASSTGLAGVSFF. As DNA, the CDR3 is TGTGCCAGCAGCACAGGACTAGCGGGGGTCTCGTTCTTC.

The gene calls are TRBV29-1 and TRBJ1-1, with 9 bases that match TRBD1. Germline V gene data show CDR1 as SQVTM and CDR2 as ANQGSEA. After removal of 1 base from V and 0 bases from J, the junction contained 9 bases not matched to a gene. The CDR3 loop spans 17 amino acids. This CDR3 reads CSVEAGLGDRVNTEAFF. The CDR3 DNA reads TGCAGCGTTGAAGCTGGGCTGGGGGACAGGGTGAACACTGAAGCTTTCTTT.

The sample holds a few counts of this clonotype. This chain connects TRBV11-2 to TRBJ2-7; D is possibly TRBD2 (6 bases). The CDR3 covers 17 residues. V was clipped by 3 bases and J by 1 base, with 19 bases between them. Germline V gives CDR1 SGHAT, CDR2 FQNNGV. This CDR3 reads CASSFSIPGGGSYEQYF. The CDR3 DNA is TGTGCCAGCAGCTTTTCAATACCAGGTGGAGGGTCCTACGAGCAGTACTTC. Full variable domain (remainder filled in from reference TRBV11-2 and TRBJ2-7): EAGVAQSPRYKIIEKRQSVAFWCNPISGHATLYWYQQILGQGPKLLIQFQNNGVVDDSQLPKDRFSAERLKGVDSTLKIQPAKLEDSAVYLCASSFSIPGGGSYEQYFGPGTRLTVT.

The chain carries TRBV6-5 and TRBJ2-1; D unresolved. Per germline, CDR1 MNHEY and CDR2 SVGAGI. The ends were cut back, 2 bases at V and 9 bases at J, with 14 bases in the middle. The CDR3 loop spans 14 amino acids. Here the CDR3 DNA reads TGTGCCAGCAGTTACCTGGGGATAGTGGGTGAGCAGTTCTTC. Translation: CASSYLGIVGEQFF.

This clonotype has a handful of counts. The J gene is TRBJ2-2, the V gene TRBV9, with 11 bases aligning to TRBD2. The CDR3 is made up of 18 amino acids. Germline loops: CDR1 SGDLS, CDR2 YYNGEE. J gave up 3 bases and V 0 bases, and 7 bases lay outside the gene matches. This CDR3 is CASSVAPGTSGHTGELFF. The CDR3 DNA reads TGTGCCAGCAGCGTAGCTCCGGGGACTAGCGGACACACCGGGGAGCTGTTTTTT.

The chain combines TRBV29-1 with TRBJ2-2; the D is unclear. CDR1 SQVTM and CDR2 ANQGSEA come from the germline V gene. This CDR3 is built from 12 residues. V lost 3 bases to trimming and J lost 8 bases, with 10 bases between them. The CDR3 DNA follows: TGCAGCGTTGAGTCGGTGGTGGGGGAGCTGTTTTTT. Translation gives CSVESVVGELFF.

This clonotype was counted only a few times. The chain joins TRBV4-1 to TRBJ1-2; TRBD1 matches at 8 bases. The V gene's germline CDR1 is MGHRA and CDR2 YSYEKL. The CDR3 extends over 15 amino acids. V lost 2 bases to trimming and J lost 4 bases; unmatched junction nucleotides: 6. Written as DNA, the CDR3 is TGCGCCAGCAGCCAAACCCAGGGGGCCCTCTATGGCTACACCTTC. It translates to CASSQTQGALYGYTF.

Comment on this clonotype: One junction end does not reproduce the germline sequence, and a read error may be involved. The gene calls are TRBV6-5 and TRBJ2-3, with 12 bases that match TRBD1. Germline CDR1 is MNHEY and CDR2 is SVGAGI. This CDR3 is built from 17 residues. In DNA, the CDR3 is TGTGCCAGCAGTTACTCGATCGGGACAGGGGGCACAGACACGCAGTATTTT. Translating it yields CASSYSIGTGGTDTQYF.

A word on this clonotype: A read error may produce the germline difference seen at one junction end. The gene calls are TRBV6-5 and TRBJ1-1; D remains ambiguous. The CDR3 is 11 amino acids. Germline V gene lookup returns CDR1 MNHEY and CDR2 SVGAGI. Written as DNA, the CDR3 is TGTGCCAGCAGTAGTTCAGGCACCCCGGCTTTT. Protein sequence: CASSSSGTPAF.

This clonotype was seen only a few times. The chain's CDR3 is CASSLNARIPYGYTF. The DNA for the CDR3 is TGTGCCAGCAGCCTAAATGCCAGGATCCCCTATGGCTACACCTTC. The chain carries TRBV11-2 and TRBJ1-2; D gene unclear. Germline assignment: CDR1 SGHAT and CDR2 FQNNGV. This CDR3 has 15 residues. The V and J ends lost 5 bases and 4 bases respectively, with 17 bases between them.

This clonotype turned up a few times. The J gene is TRBJ2-1, the V gene TRBV19; 9 bases are a match to TRBD1. The CDR3 has 16 residues. Germline lookup yields CDR1 LNHDA and CDR2 SQIVND (reference sequence). V lost 5 bases, J lost 8 bases, and 13 bases stayed unmatched. This CDR3 reads CASSYRDREFNDEQFF. CDR3 in DNA: TGTGCCAGTAGTTACCGGGACAGGGAGTTCAACGATGAGCAGTTCTTC.

This clonotype has more than one count but fewer than ten. The chain employs TRBV28 and TRBJ2-2; 10 bases map to TRBD1. Per the germline V gene, CDR1 is MDHEN and CDR2 is SYDVKM. The V gene end was trimmed by 7 bases and the J gene end by 3 bases; junction bases not matched to a gene: 8. The CDR3 consists of 16 residues. The CDR3 DNA follows: TGTGCCAGCAAATTTCAGGGGACAGGGGACACCGGGGAGCTGTTTTTT. Encoded protein: CASKFQGTGDTGELFF. The entire variable domain, with the rest obtained from reference TRBV28 and TRBJ2-2, is as follows: DVKVTQSSRYLVKRTGEKVFLECVQDMDHENMFWYRQDPGLGLRLIYFSYDVKMKEKGDIPEGYSVSREKKERFSLILESASTNQTSMYLCASKFQGTGDTGELFFGEGSRLTVL.

The J gene is TRBJ2-1, the V gene TRBV20-1, with 7 bases fitting TRBD2. CDR3 length: 14 residues. After removal of 5 bases from V and 7 bases from J, the junction contained 11 bases not matched to a gene. CDR1 DFQATT and CDR2 SNEGSKA come from the germline V gene (reference sequence). The chain's CDR3 is CSAHSRDYRNEQFF. CDR3 sequence (DNA): TGCAGTGCTCATAGCCGGGACTACCGGAATGAGCAGTTCTTC.

The rearrangement uses TRBV24-1 and TRBJ2-1; perhaps TRBD2 as D (6 bases). Between the trimmed V and J ends, which lost 4 bases and 11 bases, there was a span of 20 bases. This CDR3 has 15 residues. Germline CDR1 KGHDR, CDR2 SFDVKD. Here the CDR3 DNA reads TGTGCCACCAGTGACGTCGGTGCGGGGCTTCTACAGCAGTTCTTC. It is translated as CATSDVGAGLLQQFF.

This clonotype has a count of ten or more. J is TRBJ2-1 and V is TRBV5-1; D is perhaps TRBD2 (6 bases). Looked up from germline, CDR1 is SGHRS and CDR2 is YFSETQ. Trimming shortened V by 6 bases and J by 2 bases, and 33 bases separated the two germline ends. This CDR3 region has 21 residues. The CDR3 protein is CASNIRRHGSPNPLAYNEQFF. In DNA form, the CDR3 reads TGCGCCAGCAACATTCGACGTCACGGGAGCCCGAACCCTTTAGCCTACAATGAGCAGTTCTTC.